This TCR beta chain was recovered during a study of early T cells in non-severe SARS-CoV-2 infection. Study-wide context: Sequenced material consisted of bulk RNA (from unsorted whole blood), and chains were unpaired.

The CDR3 totals 16 residues. V shed 6 bases and J 1 base; nucleotides not matched to a gene: 9. Looked up from germline, CDR1 is MNHNS and CDR2 is SASEGT. Unique molecular identifiers were attached to individual cDNA molecules. TCRdb analysed the 5' RACE reads with MiXCR anew, one entry per CDR3 protein. Altogether 55,000 to 85,000 distinct CDR3 sequences are present, approximately 9.1% being singletons, with the ten largest covering around a sixth. Worth noting for this clonotype: Its antigen remains unknown.

General observations from the study: VDJdb matching skewed toward anti-spike CD8 responses, missing private and CD4 specificities.

The V gene is TRBV6-1, the J gene TRBJ1-1; 9 nucleotides align to TRBD1. This clonotype was sampled from an adult who was a healthcare worker with PCR-confirmed SARS-CoV-2 infection or an uninfected control (not recorded which). The sequencing here drew on whole blood, taken at baseline. CDR3 amino acids: CASRPGTGWGNTEAFF. The DNA of the CDR3 is TGTGCCAGCAGGCCCGGGACAGGGTGGGGGAACACTGAAGCTTTCTTT.